The table lists the clone carrying this T cell receptor (beta chain) with a few counts. These data are taken from a study of T cells in Graves' hyperthyroidism and ophthalmopathy. The CDR3 regions of TCR beta were amplified from RNA transcripts. During a first-round RT-PCR of the TCR CDR3, the HTBI primer set was used. Using its own MiXCR run on the multiplex PCR reads, TCRdb lists one record per CDR3 protein. This table holds approximately 210,000 distinct CDR3 sequences, more than 15% found once. The sequence came from a man in his fifties with Graves' hyperthyroidism. The specimen was blood.

CDR3 coding DNA: TGTGCCAGCAGCTGGGGCTCGGGAGGGGGCAGGAATACGCAGTATTTT. As protein: CASSWGSGGGRNTQYF. The V gene is TRBV7-9, the J gene TRBJ2-3; tentative D call: TRBD2 (8 bases). V shed 4 bases and J shed 7 bases, with 21 bases lying between them. The CDR3 loop spans 16 amino acids. From germline, CDR1 is SEHNR and CDR2 FQNEAQ (reference sequence).